The source of this TCR beta chain is a study of T-cell memory formation after mild COVID-19 (dated by TCRdb to about 2021). Study-wide context: Most TCR sequence clusters were specific to one of the two donors. Longitudinal TCRalpha and TCRbeta repertoire sequencing tracked T-cell clones expanding and contracting after mild COVID-19 in a couple of donors. Two young, previously healthy adult volunteers made up the cohort, one male and one female.

The study at large found these results: Contracting CD4+ clones turned up mainly in the CM and EM memory subsets, whereas EMRA was where CD8+ clones were enriched. Only two mild cases were covered in the study, and larger cohorts including severe cases with pre-infection samples were considered necessary. Whether the second-wave clones peaking on day 37 were SARS-CoV-2 specific was not confirmed. The detection of some responding clones in pre-infection memory suggests that pre-existing cross-reactive memory T cells joined the SARS-CoV-2 response. Balanced CD4/CD8 phenotypes were observed for clones contracting from day 15 to 85, whereas a bias towards CD4+ was observed for a second wave of clones expanding from day 15 to 37.

The CDR3 has 15 amino acids, counting the end cysteine and phenylalanine. CDR3 DNA is the only sequence kept; it has 45 bases, read in frame from the first base. The germline V gene yields SGHAT for CDR1 and FQNNGV for CDR2. V is pared back by 5 bases and J by 7 bases, with 20 bases lying between the germline termini. Instrument used: Illumina NovaSeq 6000. Using 5'RACE with constant-segment primers, TCRalpha and TCRbeta cDNA libraries were constructed, with sample barcodes and unique molecular identifiers added in the process. Trizol reagent was used to extract RNA from every sample. Libraries were amplified in two PCR steps, with a second sample barcode and Illumina TruSeq adapters added in the second step. Libraries were sequenced on an Illumina NovaSeq with 2 x 150 bp paired-end reads. In the original analysis: Demultiplexing of reads and collapsing into UMI-guided consensus sequences were performed with migec v1.2.7. Using mixcr v2.1.11, UMI consensuses were aligned to TRA and TRB V and J templates and then assembled into clonotypes. A clonotype was counted as expanded or contracted only when both edgeR and NoisET called the clonotype significant, with the noise models trained on biological replicates. For edgeR calls, a false discovery rate-adjusted p below 0.01 and a log2 fold-change threshold of 1 were applied. As an exploratory analysis of dynamics, PCA with hierarchical clustering was applied to max-normalized trajectories of the 1000 most abundant clonotypes. Each responding clone was given a CD4 or CD8 phenotype based on the CD4+ and CD8+ repertoires, which had been sequenced separately. The raw public data were reprocessed by TCRdb itself: fastp quality trimming at Q25, MiXCR clonotype calling, in-frame beta chains only. Rows with a matching CDR3 protein are joined into one entry that keeps the most common DNA and genes. In this record, the V and J calls reflect TCRdb's handling and not the investigators' own analysis. Across this sample there are under 600,000 distinct CDR3 sequences, with less than 25% seen only once. Around 8.4% of the sample is taken by the ten largest.

Ficoll-Paque density gradient centrifugation was used to isolate PBMCs. This clonotype was recorded at least ten times. Its target antigen remains unknown. No much larger clone exists at a distance of one base, and base qualities are not known. Sequencing was performed on PBMCs or a T cell subset sorted from them (not recorded which). The clonotype comes from an adult woman who had mild COVID-19 (a few samples of this study predate the infection). The sample titles of this study are shuffled in the database, so cell type and time point are left out; the donor was told from shared clones. Recombination connected TRBV11-2 to TRBJ1-2, with the D gene call left open. The CDR3 sequence is CASSPHRQTPVGYTF. The sequenced DNA: TGTGCCAGCAGCCCCCACCGGCAAACACCTGTTGGCTACACCTTC.